Included here is one T cell receptor beta chain sequence, with context. This clone is classified as medium-sized (0.01 to 0.1%). No much larger clone exists at a distance of one base, and base qualities are not known. What the time point label conveys for this sample: cells obtained before transplantation from donor or recipient. In mixed lymphocyte reactions, roughly 200,000 CFSE-labeled pre-transplant responders were plated with roughly 200,000 irradiated violet-dye-labeled stimulators and cultured for around 6 days. After the mixed lymphocyte reaction, proliferating CD3+CD4+CFSE-low and CD3+CD8+CFSE-low responder cells were FACS-sorted on a BD Influx sorter. V is pruned by 7 bases and J by 1 base, leaving 12 bases of the junction without a gene match. The CDR3 measures 17 amino acids from cysteine to phenylalanine. The DNA shown is the 51-base CDR3, in frame from base 1. Via the germline V gene, CDR1 is MDHEN and CDR2 SYDVKM.

This record comes from a study of graft-versus-host responses after intestinal transplantation (dated by TCRdb to about 2021). A note on the overall study: Recipients received multivisceral, liver-intestinal, or isolated intestinal transplants. Every recipient was given anti-thymocyte globulin induction, then maintenance tacrolimus and steroids for roughly 3 years. Bulk TCR-beta CDR3 sequencing was used to track graft-versus-host and host-versus-graft alloreactive T cell clones in the graft, circulation and bone marrow after intestinal transplantation. To identify alloreactive clones, pre-transplant mixed lymphocyte reaction products were sequenced and then compared with unstimulated pre-transplant donor and recipient T cells. The cohort enrolled roughly 25 intestinal transplant recipients including one retransplant, and a few patients lacking pretransplant specimens were excluded. Donor T cell macrochimerism was defined as a peak of at least 4% donor T cells among recipient peripheral blood mononuclear cells. Rather than going through the commercial service, samples from three later patients were sequenced in-house on an Illumina MiSeq and processed with MiXCR. The full study reports these points: The relatively low number and heterogeneity of intestinal transplant patients limited the conclusions. In the allografts of patients with donor T cell macrochimerism, GvH to HvG T cell clonal ratios were high. GvH clones were found in recipient bone marrow, and some of the GvH clones appeared earlier in ileal mucosa or blood, which is consistent with an intestinal mucosal origin. Early after transplant, declines in HvG clones were associated with peak levels of circulating GvH clones.

Library preparation was by the immunoSEQ multiplex PCR assay. For most patients, genomic DNA was isolated with the Qiagen DNeasy Blood and Tissue Kit and sent frozen to Adaptive Biotechnologies for TCR sequencing. Adaptive Biotechnologies carried out high-throughput TCR-beta CDR3 sequencing of genomic DNA for most patients. On the study's bioinformatics: TCR sequencing data for over 15 patients were retrieved from Adaptive's ImmunoSEQ software; a few other patients were processed with MiXCR and VDJtools. CD4 versus CD8 sorting errors were corrected by removing sequences found in both subsets at a frequency ratio below 5:1. CDR3 nucleotide sequences shared between donor and recipient were removed because the origin of such sequences could not be assigned. To count as alloreactive, a clone needed at least 2-fold expansion over unstimulated cells and a minimum CFSE-low frequency of 0.002% (template counts) or 0.001% (read counts). Clones were considered mappable if detected in sequenced pre-transplant spleen, lymph node, or MLR CFSE-low populations of the donor or recipient. Cumulative frequency of alloreactive clones was calculated as a percentage of all sequences weighted by copy number. The immuneACCESS repertoire file appears here via TCRdb, limited to in-frame rearrangements. These files lack a portion of the clones; in checked studies, under half of the deficit traces to unresolved V genes, and the cause of the others is not known. V and J calls and clone size follow that table, whereas D and trimming were derived from the DNA. Counted in this sample were roughly 14,000 clones; more than 25% of them appeared once. The leading ten clones occupy 3.7% of the sample.

Here the chain combines TRBV28 and TRBJ2-7; 11 bases in the middle match TRBD1. The specimen was alloreactive CD4+ T cells from a mixed lymphocyte reaction culture, collected before intestinal transplant. The sample's cell subset or site label is to be understood as: CFSE-low proliferating T cells sorted from roughly 6-day pre-transplant mixed lymphocyte reaction (GvH or HvG direction). The TCR comes from a human patient who received an intestinal transplant. The CDR3 here reads CASTPDRGRAWSYEQYF. In nucleotide form, the sequence is TGTGCCAGCACCCCGGACAGGGGGCGAGCGTGGTCCTACGAGCAGTACTTC.